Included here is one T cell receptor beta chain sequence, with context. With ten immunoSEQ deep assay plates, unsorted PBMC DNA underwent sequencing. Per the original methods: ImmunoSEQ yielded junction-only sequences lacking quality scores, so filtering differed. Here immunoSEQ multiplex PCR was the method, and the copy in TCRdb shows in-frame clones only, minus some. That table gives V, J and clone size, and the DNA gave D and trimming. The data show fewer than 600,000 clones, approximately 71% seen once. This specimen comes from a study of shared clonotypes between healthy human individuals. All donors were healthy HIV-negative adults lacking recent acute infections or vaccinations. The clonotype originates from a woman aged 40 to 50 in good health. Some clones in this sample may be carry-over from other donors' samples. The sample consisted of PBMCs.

CDR3 nucleotide sequence: TGCAGCGTTAGCAGGGGGCGGGAGACTGAAGCTTTCTTT. Residues: CSVSRGRETEAFF. The chain uses TRBV29-1 and TRBJ1-1, with 8 bases fitting TRBD1. Germline lookup yields CDR1 SQVTM and CDR2 ANQGSEA. The CDR3 has 13 residues. After removal of 5 bases from V and 5 bases from J, the junction contained 7 bases not matched to a gene. The full variable domain, in which reference TRBV29-1 and TRBJ1-1 provide the parts outside the CDR3, is SAVISQKPSRDICQRGTSLTIQCQVDSQVTMMFWYRQQPGQSLTLIATANQGSEATYESGFVIDKFPISRPNLTFSTLTVSNMSPEDSSIYLCSVSRGRETEAFFGQGTRLTVV.